The 18 T cell receptor beta chains in this list originate from one sample, sequenced in a study of tumor-infiltrating lymphocytes in primary liver carcinoma. The researchers produced TCR beta cDNA from approximately 550 ng total RNA with a constant-region primer. ARM-PCR, slightly modified, supplied the TCR beta libraries through three nested multiplex PCR rounds. The first two PCR rounds used TRBV1-TRBV30 forward primers with a C-beta reverse primer, 10 to 11 cycles each. TCRdb ran MiXCR on the multiplex PCR reads and lists one entry per CDR3 protein. The sample consists of 30,000 to 35,000 distinct CDR3 sequences, about 79% of them appearing once. Bulk tissue was left unsorted, and RNA and DNA were co-extracted from roughly 20-30 mg of it. Sequencing input: liver tumor tissue from sampling region 5. Subset defined: tumor region T5, tumor centre. The receptors were sampled from a man in his forties with primary liver carcinoma and hepatitis B virus infection.

This clonotype has only one observation. A junction end diverges from the germline sequence, so it may reflect a read error. The rearrangement uses TRBV5-6 and TRBJ1-1, with 7 bases fitting TRBD1. Germline V gene sequence: CDR1 SGHDT, CDR2 YYEEEE. The CDR3 is made up of 14 amino acids. The CDR3 protein is CACSLQGLNIEAFF. CDR3 in DNA: TGTGCCTGCAGCTTACAGGGGCTGAACATTGAAGCTTTCTTT.

A remark on this clonotype: The CDR3 ends on some other residue instead of the conserved phenylalanine or tryptophan, so this is likely a read error. The V and J genes are TRBV11-2 and TRBJ2-1; TRBD2 agrees at 11 bases. Germline V gene lookup returns CDR1 SGHAT and CDR2 FQNNGV. V lost 4 bases, J lost 4 bases, and 6 bases stayed unmatched. This CDR3 spans 16 amino acids. The CDR3 reads CASSYQTSGKYNEQFL. In DNA, the CDR3 is TGTGCCAGCAGCTATCAGACTAGCGGGAAATACAATGAGCAGTTCCTC.

Of note for this clonotype: The junction shows a germline mismatch at one end, possibly a read error. The chain carries TRBV10-3 and TRBJ2-7; weak D call: TRBD2 (5 bases). CDR3 length equals 12 residues. Germline-derived CDR1 and CDR2 are ENHRY and SYGVKD. CDR3 in DNA: TGTGCCATCAGTGAAGGCGGGCATGAGCGGTACTTC. Translating it yields CAISEGGHERYF.

In regard to this clonotype: The germline gene is not matched at one end of the junction; a read error may be the cause. The chain carries TRBV5-6 and TRBJ1-1; unclear D gene. Germline-derived CDR1 and CDR2 are SGHDT and YYEEEE. The CDR3 has 12 residues. The CDR3 protein is CVSGVRRTEAFF. The CDR3 nucleotides read TGTGTCAGCGGCGTACGGAGGACCGAAGCTTTCTTT.

This clonotype was counted a single time. The J gene is TRBJ1-5, the V gene TRBV6-6, with D possibly being TRBD1 (6 bases). Germline V lookup: CDR1 MNHNY, CDR2 SVGAGI (reference sequence). This CDR3 has 18 residues. Trimming removed 6 bases from V and 0 bases from J, with 21 bases in between. CDR3 DNA sequence: TGTGCCAGCAGCCAATTCTCGGGGGCTGGTGATAGCAATCAGCCCCAGCATTTT. The encoded protein is CASSQFSGAGDSNQPQHF.

This chain uses TRBV6-6 with TRBJ1-3; D is perhaps TRBD1 (5 bases). Germline V gene lookup returns CDR1 MNHNY and CDR2 SVGAGI (reference sequence). The length of the CDR3 is 15 residues. The CDR3 region has the DNA TGTGTCAGTAGTTACGAAGGGGTTTCAGGAAACACCATATATTTT. It encodes CVSSYEGVSGNTIYF.

This clonotype was counted many times. J is TRBJ1-3 and V is TRBV30; no reliable D call. This CDR3 is built from 14 residues. Between the trimmed V and J ends, which lost 4 bases and 0 bases, there was a span of 10 bases. CDR1 and CDR2 (germline): GTSNPN, SVGIG (reference sequence). The CDR3: CAWIPSYSGNTIYF. CDR3 nucleotide sequence: TGTGCCTGGATCCCGAGTTACTCTGGAAACACCATATATTTT.

Comments on this clonotype: As the CDR3 is not closed by the conserved phenylalanine or tryptophan, this likely results from a read error. The chain links TRBV5-1 to TRBJ2-2; 8 bases map to TRBD2. The CDR3 sequence is 16 residues long. CDR1 and CDR2 (germline): SGHRS, YFSETQ. The CDR3 protein is CASSPTGRAITEELFI. The CDR3 DNA reads as TGCGCCAGCAGCCCCACCGGGAGGGCCATTACCGAGGAGCTGTTTATT.

As concerns this clonotype: Just one base apart from a much larger clone, this may be a read error. CDR3 amino acids: CASSLEGTSCNEQFF. The CDR3 nucleotides read TGTGCCAGCAGTTTAGAGGGGACATCCTGCAATGAGCAGTTCTTC. The chain employs TRBV12-3 or TRBV12-4 and TRBJ2-1; a possible D gene is TRBD1 (6 bases). The CDR3 is 15 amino acids.

There are many counts of this clonotype. The V call is TRBV9, the J call TRBJ2-1; D may be TRBD2 (6 bases). Germline CDR1 SGDLS, CDR2 YYNGEE. This CDR3 has 14 amino acids. V lost 0 bases and J 8 bases, leaving 12 bases between the germline ends. DNA of the CDR3: TGTGCCAGCAGCGTAGCGGGGAGGATCCATGAGCAGTTCTTC. Amino acid sequence: CASSVAGRIHEQFF.

Sample share makes this clonotype large. The chain employs TRBV5-4 and TRBJ2-7; 7 positions match TRBD2. Germline V gene sequence: CDR1 SGHNT, CDR2 YYREEE (reference sequence). This CDR3 spans 15 amino acids. V was pared by 0 bases and J by 3 bases, with 6 bases of the junction left unmatched. Written as DNA, the CDR3 is TGTGCCAGCAGCTTGGATCGCGGGAGCCTCTACGAGCAGTACTTC. Translated: CASSLDRGSLYEQYF.

This clonotype was recorded once. The CDR3 here is CASNRGTAGSYEQYF. Written as DNA, the CDR3 is TGTGCCAGCAATAGGGGGACAGCGGGCTCCTACGAGCAGTACTTC. V is TRBV12-3 or TRBV12-4 and J is TRBJ2-7; tentatively, D is TRBD1 (7 bases). The V end was cut by 7 bases, the J end by 0 bases, with 16 bases between. CDR3 length: 15 amino acids.

Concerning this clonotype itself: The germline gene is not matched at one end of the junction; a read error may be the cause. The chain recombines TRBV5-5 with TRBJ2-2; 9 bases match TRBD2. The germline CDR1 and CDR2 sequences are SGHKS and YYEKEE (reference sequence). The CDR3 is made up of 19 amino acids. This CDR3 is CVSSLTSPSSGSWTGELFF. The CDR3 region has the DNA TGTGTCAGCAGCTTGACTTCTCCCAGTAGCGGGAGTTGGACCGGGGAGCTGTTTTTT.

The chain has TRBV5-4 and TRBJ2-7; 9 bases are shared with TRBD1. Germline V gene data show CDR1 as SGHNT and CDR2 as YYREEE (reference sequence). Trimming cost V 8 bases and J 2 bases; bases outside gene matches: 8. The CDR3 loop spans 14 amino acids. The DNA of the CDR3 is TGTGCCAGTAGCACAGGGGGCTCCACCTACGAGCAGTACTTC. This translates into CASSTGGSTYEQYF.

This clonotype appeared many times. Given a much more abundant clone one base away, this may be a read error. The rearrangement links TRBV6-1 to TRBJ2-7; 7 nucleotides align to TRBD1. Germline V gene data show CDR1 as MNHNS and CDR2 as SASEGT. This CDR3 has 14 residues. The V and J ends lost 2 bases and 5 bases, in that order; junction bases with no gene match: 6. DNA of the CDR3: TGTGCCAGCAGTGAAAGGGGGCAGGGGGACGAGCAGTACTTC. It specifies CASSERGQGDEQYF.

Of note for this clonotype: The CDR3 does not close with the conserved phenylalanine or tryptophan, likely indicating a read error. This sequence joins TRBV12-3 or TRBV12-4 and TRBJ1-1; unclear D gene. CDR3 size: 14 residues. As DNA, the CDR3 is TGTGCCAGTAGTTTACTGCCAGAGGGCACTGAAGCTTTCCTT. It encodes CASSLLPEGTEAFL.

This clonotype was counted at least ten times. The chain employs TRBV12-3 or TRBV12-4 and TRBJ2-1; 7 bases line up with TRBD1. V gave up 4 bases and J gave up 0 bases; unmatched junction bases: 6. There are 16 residues in the CDR3. CDR3 sequence (DNA): TGTGCCAGCAGTTCTCGGACAGGAGTCTCCTACAATGAGCAGTTCTTC. This translates into CASSSRTGVSYNEQFF.

V usage is TRBV6-1 and J usage is TRBJ2-3; the match to TRBD2 covers 9 bases. J was trimmed by 6 bases and V by 9 bases; bases with no gene match: 16. The CDR3 is 16 residues long. Germline V gene data show CDR1 as MNHNS and CDR2 as SASEGT. CDR3 sequence reads: CASGAGGLAATDTQYF. CDR3 nucleotide sequence: TGTGCCAGTGGCGCGGGGGGGCTTGCAGCTACGGATACGCAGTATTTT.